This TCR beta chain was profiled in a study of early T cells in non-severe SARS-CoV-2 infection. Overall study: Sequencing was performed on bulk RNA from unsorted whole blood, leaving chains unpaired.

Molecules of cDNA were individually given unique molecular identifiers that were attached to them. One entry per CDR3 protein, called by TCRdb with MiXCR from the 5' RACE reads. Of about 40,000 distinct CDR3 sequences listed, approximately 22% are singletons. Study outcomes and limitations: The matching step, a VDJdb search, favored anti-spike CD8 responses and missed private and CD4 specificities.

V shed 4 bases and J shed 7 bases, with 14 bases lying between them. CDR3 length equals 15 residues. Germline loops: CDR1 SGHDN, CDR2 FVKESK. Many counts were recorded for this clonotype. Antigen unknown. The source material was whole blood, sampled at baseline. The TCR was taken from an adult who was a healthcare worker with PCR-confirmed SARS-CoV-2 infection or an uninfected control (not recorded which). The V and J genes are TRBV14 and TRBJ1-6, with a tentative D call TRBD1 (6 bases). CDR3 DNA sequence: TGTGCCAGCAGCCCTGTACAGGGTCCCAATTCACCCCTCCACTTT. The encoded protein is CASSPVQGPNSPLHF.